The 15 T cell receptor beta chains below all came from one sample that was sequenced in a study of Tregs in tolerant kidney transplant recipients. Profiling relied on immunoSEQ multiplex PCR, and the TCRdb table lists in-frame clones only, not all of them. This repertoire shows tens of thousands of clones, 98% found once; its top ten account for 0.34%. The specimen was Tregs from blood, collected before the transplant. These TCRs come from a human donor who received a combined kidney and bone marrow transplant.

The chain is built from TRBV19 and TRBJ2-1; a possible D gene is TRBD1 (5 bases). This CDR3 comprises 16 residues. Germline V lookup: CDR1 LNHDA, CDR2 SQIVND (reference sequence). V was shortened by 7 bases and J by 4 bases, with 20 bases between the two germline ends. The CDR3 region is CASNRVGWGRYNEQFF. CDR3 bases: TGTGCCAGTAATCGAGTGGGATGGGGCAGGTACAATGAGCAGTTCTTC.

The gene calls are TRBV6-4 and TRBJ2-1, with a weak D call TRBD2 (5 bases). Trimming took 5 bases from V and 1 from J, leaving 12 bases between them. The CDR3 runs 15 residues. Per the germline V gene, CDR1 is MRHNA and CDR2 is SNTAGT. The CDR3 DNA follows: TGTGCCAGCAGTCCTACCGGGGTGTCCTACAATGAGCAGTTCTTC. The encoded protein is CASSPTGVSYNEQFF.

The CDR3, as DNA: TGTGCCAGCAGCTTAGGTCAGACAAGCACAGATACGCAGTATTTT. It yields the protein CASSLGQTSTDTQYF. V is TRBV11-3 and J is TRBJ2-3; D is uncertain. The V gene lost 1 base and the J gene lost 0 bases, with 8 bases spanning the gap. The V gene's germline CDR1 is SGHNT and CDR2 YENEEA. The CDR3 loop spans 15 amino acids.

CDR3 region: CASSLTGVSNQPQHF. CDR3 bases: TGTGCCAGCAGCCTTACAGGAGTTAGCAATCAGCCCCAGCATTTT. V usage is TRBV16 and J usage is TRBJ1-5; D is perhaps TRBD1 (5 bases). Trimming took 4 bases from V and 0 from J, leaving 10 bases between them. Germline loops: CDR1 KGHSY, CDR2 FQNENV. This CDR3 contains 15 residues.

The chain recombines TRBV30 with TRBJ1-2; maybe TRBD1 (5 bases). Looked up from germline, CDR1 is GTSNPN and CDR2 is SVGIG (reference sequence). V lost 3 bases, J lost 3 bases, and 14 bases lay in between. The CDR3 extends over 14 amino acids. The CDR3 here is CAWSLKGRDYGYTF. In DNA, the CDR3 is TGTGCCTGGAGCCTCAAGGGGAGGGACTATGGCTACACCTTC.

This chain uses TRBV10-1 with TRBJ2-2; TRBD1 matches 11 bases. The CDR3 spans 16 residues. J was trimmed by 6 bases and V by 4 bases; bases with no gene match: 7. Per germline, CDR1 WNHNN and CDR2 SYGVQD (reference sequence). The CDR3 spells CASSAGPGQGAGELFF. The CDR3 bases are TGCGCCAGCAGTGCTGGGCCGGGACAGGGGGCCGGGGAGCTGTTTTTT.

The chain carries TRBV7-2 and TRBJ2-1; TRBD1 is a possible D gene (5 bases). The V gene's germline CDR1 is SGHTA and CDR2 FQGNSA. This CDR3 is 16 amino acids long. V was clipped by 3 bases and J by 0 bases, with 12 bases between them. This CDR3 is CASSFRTQYSYNEQFF. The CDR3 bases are TGTGCCAGCAGCTTCAGGACACAGTACTCCTACAATGAGCAGTTCTTC.

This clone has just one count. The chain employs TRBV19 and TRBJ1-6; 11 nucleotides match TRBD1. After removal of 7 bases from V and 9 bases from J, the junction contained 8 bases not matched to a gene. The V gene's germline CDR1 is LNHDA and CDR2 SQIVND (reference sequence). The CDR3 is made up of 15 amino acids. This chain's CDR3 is CASTSDRGQGSPLHF. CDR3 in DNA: TGTGCCAGTACCTCGGACAGGGGGCAAGGTTCACCCCTCCACTTT.

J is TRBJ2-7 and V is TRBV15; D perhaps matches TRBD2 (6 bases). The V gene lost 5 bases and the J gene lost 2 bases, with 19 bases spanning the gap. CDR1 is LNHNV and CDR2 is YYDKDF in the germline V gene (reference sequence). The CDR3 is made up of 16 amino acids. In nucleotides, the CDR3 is TGTGCCACCAGCTTTAGGCCGGTAGCGGTCACCTACGAGCAGTACTTC. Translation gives CATSFRPVAVTYEQYF.

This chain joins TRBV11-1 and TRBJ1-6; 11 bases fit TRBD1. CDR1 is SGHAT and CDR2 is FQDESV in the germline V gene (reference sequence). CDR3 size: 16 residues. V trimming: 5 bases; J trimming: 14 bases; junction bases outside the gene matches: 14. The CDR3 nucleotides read TGTGCCAGCAGCCCGATGGGGACAGGGGGTTTTTCGGCCCTCCACTTT. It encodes CASSPMGTGGFSALHF.

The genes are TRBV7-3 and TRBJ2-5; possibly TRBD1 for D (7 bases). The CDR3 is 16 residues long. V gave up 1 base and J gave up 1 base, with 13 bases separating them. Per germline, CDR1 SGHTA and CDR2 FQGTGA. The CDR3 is CASSLMGQGGQETQYF. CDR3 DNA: TGTGCCAGCAGCTTAATGGGGCAGGGGGGCCAAGAGACCCAGTACTTC.

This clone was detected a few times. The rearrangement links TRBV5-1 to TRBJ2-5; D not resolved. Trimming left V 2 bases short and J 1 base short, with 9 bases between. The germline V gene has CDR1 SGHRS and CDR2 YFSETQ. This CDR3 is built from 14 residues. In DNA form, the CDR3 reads TGCGCCAGCAGCTTTGTTTCGGGCCAAGAGACCCAGTACTTC. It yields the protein CASSFVSGQETQYF.

CDR3 in amino acids: CASSRLVAGLDEQFF. CDR3 nucleotides: TGTGCCAGCAGCCGATTGGTCGCGGGCTTGGATGAGCAGTTCTTC. V gene TRBV7-3 combines with J gene TRBJ2-1; possibly TRBD2 for D (5 bases). CDR3 length: 15 amino acids. Germline V gives CDR1 SGHTA, CDR2 FQGTGA. V gave up 5 bases and J gave up 8 bases, with 19 bases separating them.

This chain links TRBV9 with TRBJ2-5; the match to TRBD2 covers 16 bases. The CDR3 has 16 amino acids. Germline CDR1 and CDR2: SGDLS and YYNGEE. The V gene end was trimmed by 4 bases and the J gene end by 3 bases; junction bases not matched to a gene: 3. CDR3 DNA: TGTGCCAGCAGCTTGGGACTAGCGGGGGGGAAAGAGACCCAGTACTTC. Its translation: CASSLGLAGGKETQYF.

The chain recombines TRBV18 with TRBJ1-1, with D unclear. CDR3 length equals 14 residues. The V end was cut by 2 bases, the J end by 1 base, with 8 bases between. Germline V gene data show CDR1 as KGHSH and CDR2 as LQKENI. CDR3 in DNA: TGTGCCAGCTCACCAGACATCTGGAACACTGAAGCTTTCTTT. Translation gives CASSPDIWNTEAFF.